The clone carrying this T cell receptor beta chain has more than one count but fewer than ten. The target antigen is unknown. The entry originates in a study of cytomegalovirus exposure and HLA in healthy donors. Whole-study findings and limits: A few chains linked to CMV were shown in vitro to be specific for CMV antigens.

13 Jbeta primers and 60 Vbeta primers were used for the PCR. In the authors' workflow: Later, an analysis found approximately 80 million unique TCR beta chains, and around 12 million of these were shared. Only in-frame clones appear in the TCRdb table, and some are missing; sequencing was by immunoSEQ multiplex PCR. That table is the source of V, J and clone size, and D and trimming were worked out from the DNA. This sample carries roughly 250,000 clones, 80% of them seen once, and the ten largest clones take around 0.33%. CDR3 length: 13 amino acids. Germline CDR1 MNHEY, CDR2 SMNVEV (reference sequence). V shed 3 bases and J shed 6 bases, with 9 bases lying between them.

The source material was PBMCs. J is TRBJ2-1 and V is TRBV27; D is ambiguous. This TCR was recovered from a girl aged 2-15 years in good health and CMV-seronegative. The CDR3 here is CASSFGRTNEQFF. In DNA, the CDR3 is TGTGCCAGCAGTTTTGGCCGCACCAATGAGCAGTTCTTC.